This TCR beta chain was retrieved from a study of naive and memory T cell subsets. This clonotype has only a few counts. Antigen unknown. The V end lost 4 bases, the J end lost 9 bases, and 22 bases lay between the germline ends. The CDR3 runs to 15 residues. The germline gives CDR1 MNHEY, CDR2 SMNVEV (reference sequence). Stated treatment: skin biopsy from PPD injection site in Mantoux-positive individual. An oligonucleotide containing a UMI was ligated to the 3' end of TCR cDNA. Amplification of ligated cDNA took four PCR rounds with SP2 and nested alpha and beta constant primers. For blood and skin samples, reverse transcription used TCR alpha and beta constant primers. TCRdb reprocessed the UMI-ligation and nested PCR reads via MiXCR and lists one record per CDR3 protein. This table has around 20,000 distinct CDR3 sequences, about 6.4% appearing once. Study-wide findings and caveats: TCR transcript changes with activation or differentiation may affect this RNA method. Higher TCR numbers at tuberculin sites reflect T cell infiltration, per interpretation.

This sample comprised skin, obtained from a tuberculin skin test site. The J gene is TRBJ2-7, the V gene TRBV27; D is possibly TRBD1 (7 bases). The source of this sequence is an adult in good health. The chain's CDR3 is CASSWRGQFSKGQYF. As DNA, the CDR3 is TGTGCCAGCAGTTGGCGGGGACAGTTCTCCAAAGGGCAGTACTTC.